Shown below are 28 T cell receptor beta chains from a single sample sequenced in a study of OX40 agonist ivuxolimab in advanced cancers. The method was immunoSEQ multiplex PCR; TCRdb's version includes in-frame clones alone and lacks a portion of them. The sample lists roughly 50,000 clones; 90% to 95% were seen once. The specimen comprised CD4+ or CD8+ T cells sorted from blood, sampled in a trial of the OX40 agonist ivuxolimab. The receptors here all came from an adult with an advanced solid tumor such as melanoma, head and neck, liver or kidney cancer.

The chain employs TRBV4-2 and TRBJ2-1; 11 positions agree with TRBD1. The CDR3 has 17 amino acids. Germline CDR1 LGHNA, CDR2 YNFKEQ. Germline trimming cut 2 bases from V and 6 bases from J; bases unmatched to any gene: 9. CDR3 loop: CASSQLYGGQGANEQFF. The CDR3 region has the DNA TGTGCCAGCAGCCAACTCTATGGAGGACAGGGGGCCAATGAGCAGTTCTTC.

The rearrangement links TRBV10-1 to TRBJ1-1; TRBD1 is a possible D gene (6 bases). The CDR3 consists of 13 residues. V gave up 3 bases and J gave up 7 bases, with 12 bases separating them. Germline-derived CDR1 and CDR2 are WNHNN and SYGVQD (reference sequence). CDR3 sequence reads: CASSEAGVGEAFF. The CDR3 DNA is TGCGCCAGCAGTGAAGCAGGGGTCGGTGAAGCTTTCTTT.

This clone showed up just once. This chain joins TRBV10-3 and TRBJ2-5, with a tentative D call TRBD1 (7 bases). The CDR3 is 15 amino acids. Germline lookup yields CDR1 ENHRY and CDR2 SYGVKD. V lost 6 bases and J 1 base, leaving 15 bases between the germline ends. CDR3 nucleotide sequence: TGTGCCATCAGGGAGGGACAGCGTACCCAAGAGACCCAGTACTTC. Amino acids: CAIREGQRTQETQYF.

The chain uses TRBV4-2 and TRBJ2-2; 9 nucleotides line up with TRBD2. Trimming removed 0 bases from V and 5 bases from J; junction bases left unmatched: 4. Germline V gene data show CDR1 as LGHNA and CDR2 as YNFKEQ. The CDR3 runs 16 residues. The CDR3 nucleotides are TGTGCCAGCAGCCAAGATATAGGACTAGCGACCGGGGAGCTGTTTTTT. As protein: CASSQDIGLATGELFF.

The chain is built from TRBV4-1 and TRBJ1-2, with D uncertain. The V gene lost 1 base and the J gene lost 1 base, with 13 bases spanning the gap. Per the germline V gene, CDR1 is MGHRA and CDR2 is YSYEKL. This CDR3 contains 16 residues. CDR3 DNA sequence: TGCGCCAGCAGCCAAGTGGTACAGCGACTTAACTATGGCTACACCTTC. Its protein is CASSQVVQRLNYGYTF.

This clone was seen just once. V gene TRBV6-4 combines with J gene TRBJ2-3, with TRBD2 matching 9 bases. The germline gives CDR1 MRHNA, CDR2 SNTAGT. This CDR3 spans 15 amino acids. The V gene end was trimmed by 6 bases and the J gene end by 4 bases; junction bases not matched to a gene: 8. The CDR3 region has the DNA TGTGCCAGCAGCGATTTAGCGGGGGCAGCAGATACGCAGTATTTT. It is translated as CASSDLAGAADTQYF.

This clone was seen only once. J is TRBJ1-2 and V is TRBV9, with D unclear. Trimming removed 6 bases at V and 1 base at J, with 13 bases between. Looked up from germline, CDR1 is SGDLS and CDR2 is YYNGEE. The CDR3 sequence is 14 residues long. This chain's CDR3 is CASNPGSSNYGYTF. CDR3 bases: TGTGCCAGCAATCCGGGGTCAAGTAACTATGGCTACACCTTC.

The chain is built from TRBV7-2 and TRBJ2-1; D might be TRBD2 (6 bases). Trimming shortened V by 3 bases and J by 4 bases, and 13 bases separated the two germline ends. The CDR3 spans 15 residues. The germline gives CDR1 SGHTA, CDR2 FQGNSA. Here the CDR3 reads CASSFTSSSYNEQFF. CDR3 in DNA: TGTGCCAGCAGCTTTACTAGCTCCTCTTACAATGAGCAGTTCTTC.

The chain employs TRBV2 and TRBJ2-7, with 7 bases identical to TRBD1. The CDR3 has 15 amino acids. The germline CDR1 and CDR2 sequences are SNHLY and FYNNEI. V lost 7 bases and J lost 2; bases outside the gene matches: 11. The CDR3: CASTLGQVRTYEQYF. The CDR3 bases are TGTGCCAGCACCTTAGGACAGGTGAGAACCTACGAGCAGTACTTC.

This clone was seen more than once but under ten times. This chain connects TRBV7-2 to TRBJ2-1, with TRBD2 identical over 12 bases. The CDR3 has 16 amino acids. From germline, CDR1 is SGHTA and CDR2 FQGNSA. V shed 5 bases and J 9 bases; nucleotides not matched to a gene: 11. CDR3 protein: CASSARTSGIISEQFF. CDR3 coding DNA: TGTGCCAGCAGCGCTCGGACTAGCGGGATTATCAGTGAGCAGTTCTTC.

The chain carries TRBV29-1 and TRBJ1-2; D remains ambiguous. CDR1 SQVTM and CDR2 ANQGSEA come from the germline V gene. The CDR3 loop spans 11 amino acids. V lost 6 bases and J 4 bases, leaving 9 bases between the germline ends. This CDR3 reads CSVNRIYGYTF. For the CDR3, the DNA is TGCAGCGTGAATAGGATCTATGGCTACACCTTC.

For the CDR3, the DNA is TGTGCCAGCAGCGCCGAGGAGCCCCAGCATTTT. The encoded protein is CASSAEEPQHF. The rearrangement links TRBV6-6 to TRBJ1-5; D gene uncertain. The CDR3 runs 11 residues. Germline lookup yields CDR1 MNHNY and CDR2 SVGAGI (reference sequence). V was trimmed by 6 bases and J by 8 bases, leaving 8 bases between them.

The CDR3, as DNA: TGTGCCACCAGCGTCGACAGGGGCGCCCGGTCAGCTTTCTTT. Translated, it gives CATSVDRGARSAFF. The V and J genes are TRBV15 and TRBJ1-1; 8 positions match TRBD1. Trimming cost V 5 bases and J 10 bases; bases outside gene matches: 12. The CDR3 covers 14 residues. Germline V gene sequence: CDR1 LNHNV, CDR2 YYDKDF (reference sequence). The entire variable domain, with the rest obtained from reference TRBV15 and TRBJ1-1, is as follows: DAMVIQNPRYQVTQFGKPVTLSCSQTLNHNVMYWYQQKSSQAPKLLFHYYDKDFNNEADTPDNFQSRRPNTSFCFLDIRSPGLGDTAMYLCATSVDRGARSAFFGQGTRLTVV.

The chain is built from TRBV2 and TRBJ1-2; D uncertain. CDR1 and CDR2 from the germline V gene are SNHLY and FYNNEI. This CDR3 has 13 amino acids. The ends were cut back, 1 base at V and 5 bases at J, with 8 bases in the middle. The CDR3 nucleotides are TGTGCCAGCAGTGAAGAGAGGGATTATGGCTACACCTTC. Its protein product is CASSEERDYGYTF.

This clone was seen just once. The chain links TRBV4-2 to TRBJ2-3; 9 bases align to TRBD2. Trimming at V came to 1 base and at J to 8 bases, leaving 7 bases not matched to a gene. Germline loops: CDR1 LGHNA, CDR2 YNFKEQ. The CDR3 extends over 15 amino acids. CDR3 DNA: TGTGCCAGCAGCCAAGGCGGGACTAGCCCCAGTACGCAGTATTTT. It translates to CASSQGGTSPSTQYF.

This rearrangement joins TRBV28 to TRBJ2-3, with unresolved D. V dropped 2 bases and J dropped 2 bases, with 8 bases sitting between them. The CDR3 spans 14 residues. Germline loops: CDR1 MDHEN, CDR2 SYDVKM. The CDR3 loop is CASSLGPITDTQYF. DNA of the CDR3: TGTGCCAGCAGTTTAGGCCCGATCACAGATACGCAGTATTTT.

V and J are TRBV5-1 and TRBJ2-1; TRBD2 matches 11 bases. The J segment lost 4 bases and the V segment lost 4 bases, leaving 13 bases of the junction unmatched. Germline V gene data show CDR1 as SGHRS and CDR2 as YFSETQ. The CDR3 sequence is 18 residues long. CDR3 DNA: TGCGCCAGCAGCGAATTACAGGGGACTAGCGGAGTTTACAATGAGCAGTTCTTC. It translates to CASSELQGTSGVYNEQFF.

The chain is built from TRBV6-9 and TRBJ2-5; possible D gene TRBD1, 6 bases. The germline V gene has CDR1 MNHGY and CDR2 SVAAGI. The V end was cut by 4 bases, the J end by 4 bases, with 16 bases between. The length of the CDR3 is 15 residues. Here the CDR3 reads CASSFLDSSGETQYF. The CDR3 DNA is TGTGCCAGCAGTTTTTTGGACAGCAGCGGAGAGACCCAGTACTTC.

The J gene is TRBJ2-4, the V gene TRBV29-1; 8 bases align to TRBD1. The V gene end was trimmed by 7 bases and the J gene end by 3 bases; junction bases not matched to a gene: 5. CDR3 length equals 13 residues. Germline V gene lookup returns CDR1 SQVTM and CDR2 ANQGSEA. The DNA for the CDR3 is TGCAGCGCCAGGACAGGGAACAAAAACATTCAGTACTTC. Its protein product is CSARTGNKNIQYF.

The table lists this clone with a few counts. The rearrangement joins TRBV27 to TRBJ2-7; D may be TRBD1 or TRBD2 (5 bases each). This CDR3 has 15 residues. Germline V lookup: CDR1 MNHEY, CDR2 SMNVEV (reference sequence). V was pared by 1 base and J by 3 bases, with 13 bases between. In DNA form, the CDR3 reads TGTGCCAGCAGTTTATTTCCGGGACGGAGCTACGAGCAGTACTTC. It yields the protein CASSLFPGRSYEQYF.

The rearrangement joins TRBV7-9 to TRBJ2-6; 7 bases line up with TRBD1. Germline V CDR1 and CDR2: SEHNR, FQNEAQ (reference sequence). Germline trimming cut 0 bases from V and 0 bases from J; bases unmatched to any gene: 8. This CDR3 comprises 19 residues. This chain's CDR3 is CASSLARDSLFSGANVLTF. The CDR3 DNA reads TGTGCCAGCAGCTTAGCAAGGGACAGCCTCTTCTCTGGGGCCAACGTCCTGACTTTC.

The chain carries TRBV6-6 and TRBJ2-7, with a possible D match to TRBD2 (5 bases). Trimming left V 2 bases short and J 2 bases short, with 13 bases between. Looked up from germline, CDR1 is MNHNY and CDR2 is SVGAGI (reference sequence). This CDR3 region has 15 residues. CDR3 in DNA: TGTGCCAGCAGTTACAGCCTAGCTGGAGCCTACGAGCAGTACTTC. Translating it yields CASSYSLAGAYEQYF.

The chain joins TRBV6-5 to TRBJ2-7, with 7 bases fitting TRBD1. The CDR3 is made up of 12 amino acids. J was trimmed by 6 bases and V by 6 bases; bases with no gene match: 5. Germline V gene data show CDR1 as MNHEY and CDR2 as SVGAGI. CDR3 residues: CASRGQLFEQYF. DNA for the CDR3: TGTGCCAGCAGGGGACAGCTTTTCGAGCAGTACTTC.

This chain connects TRBV21-1 to TRBJ2-4; the table's D gene call, TRBD2, was not cross checked with the DNA. TRBV21-1 is a pseudogene locus. This CDR3 comprises 16 residues. The CDR3 DNA is TGTGCCAGCAGCAAAGCAAGGGGCCGGGGGAGGCACATTCAGTACTTC. Its translation is CASSKARGRGRHIQYF.

This clone has a single count. The chain links TRBV6-1 to TRBJ2-7; D may be TRBD2 (6 bases). The V and J ends lost 3 bases and 1 base respectively, with 16 bases between them. The CDR3 sequence is 16 residues long. Germline V gene sequence: CDR1 MNHNS, CDR2 SASEGT. CDR3 sequence: CASSDRRGWGSYEQYF. The CDR3 nucleotides read TGTGCCAGCAGTGACAGGAGGGGCTGGGGATCCTACGAGCAGTACTTC.

The chain joins TRBV6-5 to TRBJ2-5; no clear D. Per germline, CDR1 MNHEY and CDR2 SVGAGI. The CDR3 spans 11 residues. Between the trimmed V and J ends, which lost 0 bases and 7 bases, there was a span of 3 bases. The CDR3 DNA reads TGTGCCAGCAGTTACTCAACGACCCAGTACTTC. Translated: CASSYSTTQYF.

V and J are TRBV6-6 and TRBJ1-2; the D gene is possibly TRBD1 (5 bases). This CDR3 comprises 13 residues. CDR1 MNHNY and CDR2 SVGAGI come from the germline V gene (reference sequence). Trimming stripped 6 bases from V and 4 bases from J, with 12 bases between. CDR3 sequence: CASSFAGGYGYTF. The CDR3 DNA reads TGTGCCAGCAGCTTCGCCGGGGGCTATGGCTACACCTTC.

The chain employs TRBV7-3 and TRBJ2-2, with 11 bases lining up with TRBD2. Germline CDR1 SGHTA, CDR2 FQGTGA. V dropped 9 bases and J dropped 6; count of bases not matched to a gene: 3. The CDR3 has 13 residues. The CDR3 reads CASSGRGSGELFF. DNA for the CDR3: TGTGCCAGTAGCGGGAGGGGGTCCGGGGAGCTGTTTTTT.